This section outlines one T cell receptor beta chain sequence together with its context. Germline V gene lookup returns CDR1 SNHLY and CDR2 FYNNEI. The CDR3 extends over 15 amino acids. V was clipped by 4 bases and J by 1 base; unmatched bases: 4. The sample belongs to a study of blood T cell repertoires in COVID-19. Across the whole study: Collection of acute and convalescent COVID-19 samples took place in the United States, Italy and Spain. Nucleic acid was either cDNA or gDNA, and it came from T cells, B-cell-depleted T cells, or PBMCs.

Authors' analysis steps: Reference gene primer amplification gave estimated nucleated cell counts. Assay used: immunoSEQ multiplex PCR; TCRdb lists only in-frame clones, some missing. V and J calls and clone size are given by that table; D and trimming were obtained from the DNA. The sample yields roughly 340,000 clones, about 89% seen once. This chain joins TRBV2 and TRBJ2-1; 7 bases line up with TRBD2. The receptor was isolated from a woman aged 25 to 39 with COVID-19, enrolled during active disease. Sequences were obtained from peripheral blood. The DNA of the CDR3 is TGTGCCAGCAGTGTGTCAGCGGGATCCTACAATGAGCAGTTCTTC. Translation gives CASSVSAGSYNEQFF.